This entry is about one T cell receptor (beta chain). Antigen: not known. One end of the junction is discordant with germline, which a read error may explain. The CDR3 has 14 amino acids. The source of the sample is a study of blood T cells in healthy people across ages. General study findings and limits: Long-lived donors exceeded aged donors in naive CD4+ cells and diversity.

A second PCR, run for 7 to 11 cycles, used a sample-barcoded 5' primer plus a J-beta primer mix. TCRdb redid the calling of the 5' RACE reads with MiXCR, one entry per CDR3 protein. The sample has about 760,000 distinct CDR3 sequences; 20% to 30% are singletons. A further study also used this sample, focusing on T cells of mothers and their children. That source adds: The study recruited a few healthy Caucasian mothers and their six children as donors. Extraction yielded RNA that went, in full, into cDNA synthesis at about 1.5 ug per 15 ul.

Sequenced input: blood. The chain recombines TRBV12-3 or TRBV12-4 with TRBJ2-1, with D possibly called TRBD1 or TRBD2 (5 bases each). The TCR originated in a boy aged 5-17 years in good health. The CDR3 sequence: CASSFSGRPNEQFF. DNA for the CDR3: TGTGCCAGCAGTTTTTCGGGACGACCCAATGAGCAATTCTTC.